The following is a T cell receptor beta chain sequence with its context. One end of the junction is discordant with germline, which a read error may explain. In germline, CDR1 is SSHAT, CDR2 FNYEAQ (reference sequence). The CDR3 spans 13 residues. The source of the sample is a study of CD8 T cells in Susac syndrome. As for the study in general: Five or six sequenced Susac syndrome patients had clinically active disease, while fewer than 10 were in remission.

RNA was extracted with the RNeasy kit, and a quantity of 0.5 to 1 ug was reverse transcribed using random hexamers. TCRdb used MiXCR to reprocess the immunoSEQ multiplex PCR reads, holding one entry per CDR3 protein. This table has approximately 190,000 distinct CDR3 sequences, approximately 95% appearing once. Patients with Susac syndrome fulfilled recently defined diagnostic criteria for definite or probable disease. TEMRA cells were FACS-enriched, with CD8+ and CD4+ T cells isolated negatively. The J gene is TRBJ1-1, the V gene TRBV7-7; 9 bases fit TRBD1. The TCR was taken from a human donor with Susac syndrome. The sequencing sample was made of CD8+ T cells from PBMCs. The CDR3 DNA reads TGTGCTAGCAGCCAGGGACAGGGCACTGAAGCTTTCTTT. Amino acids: CASSQGQGTEAFF.